A single sample gave rise to the 20 T cell receptor beta chains below, sequenced in a study of cytomegalovirus exposure and HLA in healthy donors. The study ran its PCR with 60 Vbeta and 13 Jbeta primers. Profiling relied on immunoSEQ multiplex PCR, and the TCRdb table lists in-frame clones only, not all of them. The listing contains 150,000 to 250,000 clones. The sample was PBMCs. These receptors originate from a boy aged 5-17 years in good health and CMV-seronegative.

The rearrangement joins TRBV7-3 to TRBJ1-1; no clear D gene. The ends were cut back, 1 base at V and 10 bases at J, with 13 bases in the middle. Germline-derived CDR1 and CDR2 are SGHTA and FQGTGA. The CDR3 is 13 residues long. The CDR3 DNA reads as TGTGCCAGCAGCTTAAGGGCCGATGGTGGAGCTTTCTTT. It is translated as CASSLRADGGAFF.

The chain carries TRBV2 and TRBJ2-7; 10 positions match TRBD1. This CDR3 comprises 17 residues. The V gene end was trimmed by 7 bases and the J gene end by 5 bases; junction bases not matched to a gene: 17. Germline lookup yields CDR1 SNHLY and CDR2 FYNNEI. In nucleotides, the CDR3 is TGTGCCAGCAATCCCACTAAGGGGGACAGGGGAGACCACGAGCAGTACTTC. As protein: CASNPTKGDRGDHEQYF.

This chain links TRBV7-9 with TRBJ2-1; TRBD2 is a possible D gene (6 bases). This CDR3 contains 13 residues. The ends were cut back, 5 bases at V and 8 bases at J, with 13 bases in the middle. Germline CDR1 reads SEHNR; CDR2 reads FQNEAQ (reference sequence). CDR3 sequence: CASSPQGGDEQFF. The CDR3 DNA is TGTGCCAGCAGCCCGCAAGGAGGGGATGAGCAGTTCTTC. Based on the CDR3 plus reference TRBV7-9 and TRBJ2-1, the full variable domain is DTGVSQNPRHKITKRGQNVTFRCDPISEHNRLYWYRQTLGQGPEFLTYFQNEAQLEKSRLLSDRFSAERPKGSFSTLEIQRTEQGDSAMYLCASSPQGGDEQFFGPGTRLTVL.

CDR3 in DNA: TGCGCCAGCAGCCGAACTGGGCCCTTCCAAGAGACCCAGTACTTC. This codes for CASSRTGPFQETQYF. The V call is TRBV4-1, the J call TRBJ2-5, with unresolved D. This CDR3 is 15 amino acids long. Trimming took 4 bases from V and 1 from J, leaving 13 bases between them. From germline, CDR1 is MGHRA and CDR2 YSYEKL.

The chain links TRBV7-9 to TRBJ2-3, with D possibly being TRBD2 (5 bases). Germline CDR1 and CDR2: SEHNR and FQNEAQ (reference sequence). The CDR3 consists of 18 residues. V dropped 2 bases and J dropped 2 bases, with 20 bases sitting between them. Written as DNA, the CDR3 is TGTGCCAGCAGCTTAACACAGCGGTCCTGGAAAAACACAGATACGCAGTATTTT. Protein: CASSLTQRSWKNTDTQYF.

The chain joins TRBV5-1 to TRBJ2-1; TRBD2 matches at 8 bases. Looked up from germline, CDR1 is SGHRS and CDR2 is YFSETQ. The CDR3 length is 16 residues. The V gene end was trimmed by 3 bases and the J gene end by 2 bases; junction bases not matched to a gene: 7. The CDR3 sequence is CASSSTGTRPYNEQFF. The CDR3 DNA sequence: TGCGCCAGCAGCTCAACCGGGACTAGACCCTACAATGAGCAGTTCTTC.

The chain carries TRBV19 and TRBJ2-5, with TRBD1 matching 10 bases. The J call is in doubt because the DNA end fits TRBJ2-7 better. CDR3 length: 14 residues. Germline-derived CDR1 and CDR2 are LNHDA and SQIVND (reference sequence). The CDR3 sequence is CASRQDRGAYEQYF. In DNA form, the CDR3 reads TGTGCCAGTAGACAGGACAGGGGGGCGTACGAGCAGTACTTC.

On this clone: Other DNA sequences within the sample encode an identical CDR3. J is TRBJ2-2 and V is TRBV5-1; the match to TRBD2 covers 13 bases. Trimming removed 4 bases from V and 3 bases from J; junction bases left unmatched: 9. The CDR3 loop spans 18 amino acids. Germline V gene sequence: CDR1 SGHRS, CDR2 YFSETQ. CDR3 DNA: TGCGCCAGCAGCCAAGGACTAGCGGGGGCTCCTTACACCGGGGAGCTGTTTTTT. Translated, it gives CASSQGLAGAPYTGELFF.

The V call is TRBV6-5, the J call TRBJ1-1, with D perhaps TRBD1 (6 bases). This CDR3 contains 13 residues. V was clipped by 6 bases and J by 4 bases, with 12 bases between them. Germline values: CDR1 MNHEY, CDR2 SVGAGI. This CDR3 is CASRQGRRTEAFF. The CDR3 DNA reads TGTGCCAGCAGACAGGGCCGTCGCACTGAAGCTTTCTTT.

This sequence joins TRBV13 and TRBJ2-3; 12 bases are shared with TRBD2. Germline CDR1 PRHDT, CDR2 FYEKMQ (reference sequence). V shed 5 bases, J shed 5 bases, and the junction held 8 bases outside the gene matches. CDR3 length: 16 residues. This chain's CDR3 is CASSHRLAGAGDTQYF. The CDR3, as DNA: TGTGCCAGCAGCCACCGACTAGCGGGGGCCGGAGATACGCAGTATTTT.

With regard to this clone: A read error may account for a junction end that differs from germline. The chain employs TRBV6-5 and TRBJ1-1, with unresolved D. This CDR3 has 13 residues. CDR1 is MNHEY and CDR2 is SVGAGI in the germline V gene. CDR3 coding DNA: TGTGCCAGCAGCTCCAAAGAGAACGCTGAAGCTTTCTTT. Translated, it gives CASSSKENAEAFF.

The rearrangement links TRBV11-2 to TRBJ2-4; tentative D call: TRBD2 (6 bases). CDR3 length: 15 amino acids. CDR1 and CDR2 from the germline V gene are SGHAT and FQNNGV. Trimming cost V 5 bases and J 7 bases, with 18 bases left between them. The CDR3 is CASSLVAGFDNIQYF. The CDR3 nucleotides read TGTGCCAGCAGCCTGGTGGCGGGGTTCGACAACATTCAGTACTTC.

On this clone: Other DNA sequences within the sample encode an identical CDR3. The rearrangement joins TRBV6-5 to TRBJ2-5, with 8 positions matching TRBD2. Germline V CDR1 and CDR2: MNHEY, SVGAGI. The CDR3 is made up of 15 amino acids. The junction had 5 bases not matched to a gene; V was cut back by 0 bases and J by 5 bases. The CDR3, as DNA: TGTGCCAGCAGTTACTCTTACGGGGGGGCGGAGACCCAGTACTTC. Translation: CASSYSYGGAETQYF.

The V gene is TRBV5-7, the J gene TRBJ2-1; 9 positions match TRBD1. TRBV5-7 is marked as an open reading frame, function uncertain. This CDR3 has 15 amino acids. V was pared by 4 bases and J by 4 bases, with 6 bases of the junction left unmatched. In DNA form, the CDR3 reads TGTGCCAGCAGCGGAGGACAGGGGTCTTACAATGAGCAGTTCTTC. Its translation is CASSGGQGSYNEQFF.

This chain uses TRBV5-6 with TRBJ1-3; tentatively, D is TRBD1 (5 bases). The CDR3 length is 15 residues. Germline assignment: CDR1 SGHDT and CDR2 YYEEEE. The V end was cut by 0 bases, the J end by 9 bases, with 16 bases between. CDR3 in amino acids: CASSLEAGLQGTIYF. CDR3 bases: TGTGCCAGCAGCTTGGAGGCAGGGTTGCAAGGCACCATATATTTT. Using reference TRBV5-6 and TRBJ1-3 for the parts outside the CDR3, the full variable domain is DAGVTQSPTHLIKTRGQQVTLRCSPKSGHDTVSWYQQALGQGPQFIFQYYEEEERQRGNFPDRFSGHQFPNYSSELNVNALLLGDSALYLCASSLEAGLQGTIYFGEGSWLTVV.

The rearrangement links TRBV6-1 to TRBJ2-3, with 10 bases fitting TRBD1. J was trimmed by 4 bases and V by 5 bases; bases with no gene match: 3. The CDR3 extends over 14 amino acids. Germline V gene data show CDR1 as MNHNS and CDR2 as SASEGT. CDR3 region: CASSRQGASDTQYF. The CDR3 DNA sequence: TGTGCCAGCAGTAGACAGGGGGCCTCAGATACGCAGTATTTT.

The chain has TRBV4-2 and TRBJ2-1, with 8 bases that match TRBD2. The V segment lost 7 bases and the J segment 4 bases; nucleotides outside the gene matches: 6. CDR3 length equals 14 residues. Germline V gene lookup returns CDR1 LGHNA and CDR2 YNFKEQ. The CDR3: CASNARGEYNEQFF. CDR3 sequence (DNA): TGTGCCAGCAACGCGCGGGGGGAATACAATGAGCAGTTCTTC.

The chain combines TRBV6-5 with TRBJ1-2; 9 bases match TRBD1. Unmatched junction bases numbered 5, after V lost 6 bases and J lost 9 bases. The CDR3 has 12 residues. Germline V lookup: CDR1 MNHEY, CDR2 SVGAGI. CDR3 nucleotides: TGTGCCAGCAGGGGGGGGACAGGGAGCTACACCTTC. Its protein product is CASRGGTGSYTF.

J is TRBJ1-1 and V is TRBV29-1; the D gene is possibly TRBD1 (5 bases). Trimming shortened V by 3 bases and J by 4 bases, and 6 bases separated the two germline ends. Germline V gene sequence: CDR1 SQVTM, CDR2 ANQGSEA. The CDR3 totals 11 residues. The CDR3 nucleotides are TGCAGCGTTGACAGGGCCACTGAAGCTTTCTTT. This sequence encodes CSVDRATEAFF.

The rearrangement links TRBV28 to TRBJ1-1; 9 positions agree with TRBD1. The germline CDR1 and CDR2 sequences are MDHEN and SYDVKM. CDR3 length: 16 amino acids. V gave up 0 bases and J gave up 6 bases; unmatched junction bases: 8. This chain's CDR3 is CASSLWDRGRVSEAFF. CDR3 bases: TGTGCCAGCAGTTTATGGGACAGGGGAAGGGTATCTGAAGCTTTCTTT.